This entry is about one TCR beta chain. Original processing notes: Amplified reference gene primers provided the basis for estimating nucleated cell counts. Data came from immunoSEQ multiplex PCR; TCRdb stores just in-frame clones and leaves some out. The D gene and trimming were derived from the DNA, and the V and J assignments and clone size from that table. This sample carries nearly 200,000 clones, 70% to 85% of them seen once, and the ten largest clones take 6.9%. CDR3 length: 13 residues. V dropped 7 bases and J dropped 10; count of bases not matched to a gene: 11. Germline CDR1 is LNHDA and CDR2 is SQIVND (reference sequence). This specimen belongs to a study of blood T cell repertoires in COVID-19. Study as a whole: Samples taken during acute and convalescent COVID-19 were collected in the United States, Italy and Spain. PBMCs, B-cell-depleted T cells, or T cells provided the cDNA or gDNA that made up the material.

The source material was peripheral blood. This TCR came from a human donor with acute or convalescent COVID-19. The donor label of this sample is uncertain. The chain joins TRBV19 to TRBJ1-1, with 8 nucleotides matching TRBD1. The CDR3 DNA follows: TGTGCCAGTACCTACTCAGGGGGCGAGGGAGCTTTCTTT. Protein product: CASTYSGGEGAFF.